This TCR beta chain originates from a study of blood T cell repertoires in COVID-19. Those who participated ranged in age from roughly 18 to 100 years and resided in 24 US areas. Symptom resolution, clearance, or two negative PCRs marked donors in Cohort 3 as recovered. Losses at the gene ends were 5 bases for V and 2 bases for J; bases not matched to a gene: 4. The CDR3 loop spans 14 amino acids. Germline loops: CDR1 SNHLY, CDR2 FYNNEI. Per the study methods: The authors estimated nucleated cell counts from reference gene primer amplification. The method was immunoSEQ multiplex PCR; TCRdb's version includes in-frame clones alone and lacks a portion of them. The DNA was the basis for D and trimming; V, J and clone size are from that table. The sample shows approximately 500,000 clones, around nine tenths of them seen only once. This clone showed up just once.

This sequence joins TRBV2 and TRBJ1-1; 8 bases map to TRBD1. This clonotype was sampled from a middle-aged woman who had recovered from COVID-19. The material sequenced was PBMCs or T cells enriched from blood (not recorded which). CDR3 bases: TGTGCCAGCAGTTCCACAGGGGGAAACACTGAAGCTTTCTTT. This sequence encodes CASSSTGGNTEAFF.